These T cell receptor beta chains were read from a single sample in a study of shared clonotypes between healthy human individuals. Sequencing was performed with immunoSEQ multiplex PCR; in TCRdb, only in-frame clones are kept and a portion is missing. The sample lists fewer than 1.8 million clones; approximately 98.5% were seen once. Specimen: naive CD4+ T cells sorted from blood. The receptors shown here come from a man aged 30 to 39 in good health. Each CDR3 is given with its conserved first and last residue. The D gene is left open where the match is weak. The size entry is marked missing in some rows and otherwise reads once, few, many or a size class.

v_call: TRBV7-9; d_call: .; j_call: TRBJ1-1; clone_size: once; cdr3_aa: CASSSRGRGEAFF; cdr3_nt: TGTGCCAGCAGCTCTCGCGGTCGGGGTGAAGCTTTCTTT
v_call: TRBV12-5; d_call: TRBD2; j_call: TRBJ2-1; clone_size: .; cdr3_aa: CASGFFGTSGRAPLIGEQFF; cdr3_nt: TGTGCTAGTGGTTTCTTCGGGACTAGCGGGAGGGCCCCTCTTATAGGCGAGCAGTTCTTC
v_call: TRBV28; d_call: .; j_call: TRBJ1-4; clone_size: .; cdr3_aa: CASSSQGFLEKLFF; cdr3_nt: TGTGCCAGCAGTTCACAGGGTTTCCTCGAAAAACTGTTTTTT
v_call: TRBV28; d_call: .; j_call: TRBJ1-5; clone_size: .; cdr3_aa: CASSLRQISNQPQHF; cdr3_nt: TGTGCCAGCAGTTTAAGGCAGATTAGCAATCAGCCCCAGCATTTT
v_call: TRBV27; d_call: .; j_call: TRBJ1-4; clone_size: once; cdr3_aa: CASSFTGSNEKLFF; cdr3_nt: TGTGCCAGCAGTTTTACAGGGTCTAATGAAAAACTGTTTTTT
v_call: TRBV30; d_call: .; j_call: TRBJ2-5; clone_size: once; cdr3_aa: CAWSVGRAQYF; cdr3_nt: TGTGCCTGGAGTGTAGGTCGGGCCCAGTACTTC
v_call: TRBV18; d_call: TRBD2; j_call: TRBJ2-3; clone_size: .; cdr3_aa: CASSPPREKSGEGLSTDTQYF; cdr3_nt: TGTGCCAGCTCACCACCGCGGGAAAAGAGCGGGGAAGGGCTCAGCACAGATACGCAGTATTTT
v_call: TRBV7-6; d_call: TRBD1; j_call: TRBJ2-7; clone_size: .; cdr3_aa: CASSLLSGGIAYEQYF; cdr3_nt: TGTGCCAGCAGCTTATTATCAGGGGGCATCGCCTACGAGCAGTACTTC
v_call: TRBV10-3; d_call: .; j_call: TRBJ1-1; clone_size: .; cdr3_aa: CASRGTEAFF; cdr3_nt: TGTGCCAGCCGAGGCACTGAAGCTTTCTTT
v_call: TRBV10-3; d_call: TRBD1; j_call: TRBJ2-3; clone_size: .; cdr3_aa: CANSQGARTDTQYF; cdr3_nt: TGTGCCAACTCGCAGGGGGCTAGGACAGATACGCAGTATTTT
v_call: TRBV10-3; d_call: .; j_call: TRBJ1-2; clone_size: .; cdr3_aa: CAISEEVYGYTF; cdr3_nt: TGTGCCATCAGTGAGGAGGTCTATGGCTACACCTTC
v_call: TRBV7-9; d_call: TRBD2; j_call: TRBJ2-3; clone_size: once; cdr3_aa: CASSSPGTSADTQYF; cdr3_nt: TGTGCCAGCAGCTCCCCTGGGACTAGCGCCGATACGCAGTATTTT
v_call: TRBV4-2; d_call: TRBD2; j_call: TRBJ2-3; clone_size: .; cdr3_aa: CASSQGPIAGGPDTQYF; cdr3_nt: TGTGCCAGCAGCCAAGGGCCAATAGCGGGAGGCCCAGATACGCAGTATTTT
v_call: TRBV9; d_call: .; j_call: TRBJ2-6; clone_size: .; cdr3_aa: CASSVAADREVLTF; cdr3_nt: TGTGCCAGCAGCGTAGCGGCGGACAGAGAAGTCCTGACTTTC
v_call: TRBV29-1; d_call: .; j_call: TRBJ2-3; clone_size: .; cdr3_aa: CSVLRGTDTQYF; cdr3_nt: TGCAGCGTTCTGCGGGGAACAGATACGCAGTATTTT
v_call: TRBV28; d_call: .; j_call: TRBJ2-7; clone_size: .; cdr3_aa: CACNPGFTLDEQYF; cdr3_nt: TGTGCCTGCAATCCGGGGTTCACTCTGGACGAGCAGTACTTC
v_call: TRBV6-6; d_call: .; j_call: TRBJ1-3; clone_size: once; cdr3_aa: CASRPGTSGNTIYF; cdr3_nt: TGTGCCAGCAGGCCCGGGACGTCTGGAAACACCATATATTTT
v_call: TRBV4-1; d_call: .; j_call: TRBJ2-1; clone_size: .; cdr3_aa: CASSQVPSAGSKYEQFF; cdr3_nt: TGCGCCAGCAGCCAAGTACCGTCTGCGGGCTCAAAATATGAGCAGTTCTTC
v_call: TRBV4-2; d_call: .; j_call: TRBJ1-2; clone_size: .; cdr3_aa: CASSHRDKYGYTF; cdr3_nt: TGTGCCAGCAGCCATCGGGACAAGTATGGCTACACCTTC
v_call: TRBV6-5; d_call: .; j_call: TRBJ2-5; clone_size: .; cdr3_aa: CASSRDQSRKTQYF; cdr3_nt: TGTGCCAGCAGCCGAGATCAAAGTAGAAAGACCCAGTACTTC
v_call: TRBV30; d_call: TRBD2; j_call: TRBJ2-1; clone_size: .; cdr3_aa: CAWSGGLAGVSNEQFF; cdr3_nt: TGTGCCTGGAGCGGGGGTCTAGCGGGAGTAAGTAATGAGCAGTTCTTC
v_call: TRBV9; d_call: TRBD2; j_call: TRBJ2-1; clone_size: .; cdr3_aa: CASSVAKGTSIHNEQFF; cdr3_nt: TGTGCCAGCAGCGTAGCTAAAGGGACTAGTATACACAATGAGCAGTTCTTC
v_call: TRBV6-6; d_call: .; j_call: TRBJ2-7; clone_size: once; cdr3_aa: CASSYIASYEQYF; cdr3_nt: TGTGCCAGCAGTTACATTGCATCCTACGAGCAGTACTTC
v_call: TRBV5-1; d_call: TRBD2; j_call: TRBJ2-2; clone_size: .; cdr3_aa: CASSLALREVTGELFF; cdr3_nt: TGCGCCAGCAGCTTGGCCTTGCGGGAGGTCACCGGGGAGCTGTTTTTT
v_call: TRBV5-1; d_call: .; j_call: TRBJ2-7; clone_size: .; cdr3_aa: CASSRDRSPSSYEQYF; cdr3_nt: TGCGCCAGCAGCCGAGACAGATCCCCGAGCTCCTACGAGCAGTACTTC
v_call: TRBV5-1; d_call: .; j_call: TRBJ1-5; clone_size: .; cdr3_aa: CASSLQGSGQPQHF; cdr3_nt: TGCGCCAGCAGCTTACAGGGATCGGGTCAGCCCCAGCATTTT
v_call: TRBV2; d_call: .; j_call: TRBJ2-7; clone_size: .; cdr3_aa: CASSVGLLYYEQYF; cdr3_nt: TGTGCCAGCAGTGTCGGGCTACTCTACTACGAGCAGTACTTC
v_call: TRBV9; d_call: .; j_call: TRBJ2-7; clone_size: .; cdr3_aa: CASSVGSYVPYEQYF; cdr3_nt: TGTGCCAGCAGCGTAGGGTCGTACGTCCCCTACGAGCAGTACTTC
v_call: TRBV28; d_call: .; j_call: TRBJ1-2; clone_size: .; cdr3_aa: CASRPTAYGYTF; cdr3_nt: TGTGCCAGCCGTCCGACCGCGTATGGCTACACCTTC
v_call: TRBV5-1; d_call: TRBD1; j_call: TRBJ2-7; clone_size: .; cdr3_aa: CASSLDPGGYEQYF; cdr3_nt: TGCGCCAGCAGCTTGGACCCAGGGGGCTACGAGCAGTACTTC
v_call: TRBV11-3; d_call: TRBD1; j_call: TRBJ2-1; clone_size: .; cdr3_aa: CASSLGQGLGDEQFF; cdr3_nt: TGTGCCAGCAGCCTCGGACAGGGGCTTGGCGATGAGCAGTTCTTC
v_call: TRBV19; d_call: TRBD1; j_call: TRBJ1-5; clone_size: .; cdr3_aa: CASTRGGSDQPQHF; cdr3_nt: TGTGCCAGTACCAGGGGGGGGAGCGATCAGCCCCAGCATTTT
v_call: TRBV11-1; d_call: TRBD2; j_call: TRBJ2-1; clone_size: .; cdr3_aa: CASSRAGGAKYNEQFF; cdr3_nt: TGTGCCAGCAGCCGCGCGGGGGGGGCGAAATACAATGAGCAGTTCTTC
v_call: TRBV18; d_call: .; j_call: TRBJ1-2; clone_size: .; cdr3_aa: CASSPPGDYGYTF; cdr3_nt: TGTGCCAGCTCACCGCCAGGGGACTATGGCTACACCTTC
v_call: TRBV6-6; d_call: .; j_call: TRBJ1-5; clone_size: .; cdr3_aa: CASSYGAAYNQPQHF; cdr3_nt: TGTGCCAGCAGTTACGGGGCAGCTTACAATCAGCCCCAGCATTTT
v_call: TRBV20-1; d_call: .; j_call: TRBJ2-7; clone_size: .; cdr3_aa: CSADGYEQYF; cdr3_nt: TGCAGTGCTGACGGCTACGAGCAGTACTTC
v_call: TRBV5-4; d_call: TRBD2; j_call: TRBJ2-2; clone_size: .; cdr3_aa: CASSLAGGLELFF; cdr3_nt: TGTGCCAGCAGCTTGGCCGGGGGGTTGGAGCTGTTTTTT
v_call: TRBV15; d_call: .; j_call: TRBJ2-7; clone_size: .; cdr3_aa: CATSTRRDGGSYEQYF; cdr3_nt: TGTGCCACCAGCACCAGACGGGACGGAGGCTCCTACGAGCAGTACTTC
v_call: TRBV5-1; d_call: TRBD2; j_call: TRBJ2-7; clone_size: .; cdr3_aa: CASSLGSGPYEQYF; cdr3_nt: TGCGCCAGCAGCTTGGGTAGCGGGCCCTACGAGCAGTACTTC
v_call: TRBV7-3; d_call: .; j_call: TRBJ2-2; clone_size: .; cdr3_aa: CASSLDPGVPGELFF; cdr3_nt: TGTGCCAGCAGCTTGGACCCGGGGGTCCCCGGGGAGCTGTTTTTT
v_call: TRBV28; d_call: .; j_call: TRBJ1-1; clone_size: .; cdr3_aa: CASSPSWGAGNTEAFF; cdr3_nt: TGTGCCAGCAGCCCCAGTTGGGGGGCTGGGAACACTGAAGCTTTCTTT
v_call: TRBV28; d_call: TRBD2; j_call: TRBJ2-7; clone_size: .; cdr3_aa: CASTLAGGRDPEQYF; cdr3_nt: TGTGCCAGCACGCTAGCGGGGGGGAGGGATCCCGAGCAGTACTTC
v_call: TRBV6-1; d_call: TRBD2; j_call: TRBJ2-7; clone_size: .; cdr3_aa: CASASSGISYEQYF; cdr3_nt: TGTGCCAGCGCCTCTAGCGGGATCTCCTACGAGCAGTACTTC
v_call: TRBV27; d_call: .; j_call: TRBJ2-7; clone_size: .; cdr3_aa: CASSPFREFGSEQYF; cdr3_nt: TGTGCCAGCAGTCCTTTTCGGGAGTTCGGATCCGAGCAGTACTTC
v_call: TRBV18; d_call: TRBD1; j_call: TRBJ2-5; clone_size: .; cdr3_aa: CASSFYRGRETQYF; cdr3_nt: TGTGCCAGCTCATTCTACAGGGGGAGAGAGACCCAGTACTTC
v_call: TRBV2; d_call: .; j_call: TRBJ2-1; clone_size: .; cdr3_aa: CASSGYNERFF; cdr3_nt: TGTGCCAGCAGTGGATACAATGAGCGGTTCTTC
v_call: TRBV18; d_call: TRBD1; j_call: TRBJ1-5; clone_size: .; cdr3_aa: CASSRDRYNQPQHF; cdr3_nt: TGTGCCAGCTCACGGGACAGGTACAATCAGCCCCAGCATTTT
v_call: TRBV19; d_call: .; j_call: TRBJ2-1; clone_size: .; cdr3_aa: CASSIRVREQFF; cdr3_nt: TGTGCCAGTAGTATTAGGGTTCGTGAGCAGTTCTTC
v_call: TRBV5-6; d_call: .; j_call: TRBJ1-2; clone_size: .; cdr3_aa: CASSMTRETIYGYTF; cdr3_nt: TGTGCCAGCAGCATGACCAGGGAGACGATCTATGGCTACACCTTC
v_call: TRBV5-1; d_call: TRBD2; j_call: TRBJ2-3; clone_size: .; cdr3_aa: CASSYGLAGDGTDTQYF; cdr3_nt: TGCGCCAGCAGCTATGGACTAGCGGGAGACGGCACAGATACGCAGTATTTT
v_call: TRBV6-1; d_call: .; j_call: TRBJ2-7; clone_size: once; cdr3_aa: CASNRPASPYEQYF; cdr3_nt: TGTGCCAGCAACCGCCCGGCCTCTCCCTACGAGCAGTACTTC
v_call: TRBV11-1; d_call: .; j_call: TRBJ2-7; clone_size: .; cdr3_aa: CASSPRARGYEQYF; cdr3_nt: TGTGCCAGCAGCCCGCGGGCCAGGGGCTACGAGCAGTACTTC
v_call: TRBV30; d_call: TRBD2; j_call: TRBJ2-7; clone_size: .; cdr3_aa: CAWSPGTRGHEQYF; cdr3_nt: TGTGCCTGGAGCCCCGGGACTAGAGGGCACGAGCAGTACTTC
v_call: TRBV6-1; d_call: .; j_call: TRBJ1-1; clone_size: .; cdr3_aa: CASSGRQAMNTEAFF; cdr3_nt: TGTGCCAGCAGTGGCCGCCAGGCCATGAACACTGAAGCTTTCTTT
v_call: TRBV29-1; d_call: .; j_call: TRBJ1-2; clone_size: .; cdr3_aa: CSVDGARSNYGYTF; cdr3_nt: TGCAGCGTTGACGGTGCCAGGAGTAACTATGGCTACACCTTC
v_call: TRBV29-1; d_call: TRBD1; j_call: TRBJ1-2; clone_size: .; cdr3_aa: CSVVRTGGNYGYTF; cdr3_nt: TGCAGCGTTGTAAGGACAGGGGGTAACTATGGCTACACCTTC
v_call: TRBV11-2; d_call: TRBD1; j_call: TRBJ2-2; clone_size: .; cdr3_aa: CASSLRNQGVESGELFF; cdr3_nt: TGTGCCAGCAGCTTGAGAAACCAGGGGGTAGAGTCCGGGGAGCTGTTTTTT